The rows below give T cell receptor beta chains drawn from one sample of a study of T cells expressing NK-cell markers. TCRdb reprocessed the 5' RACE reads and keeps a single row for each CDR3 protein, giving no DNA. The table lists 500,000 to 700,000 distinct CDR3 sequences, with 3.5% to 4.5% in the top ten. Sample: blood T cells: a sorted CD56 or NKG2C T cell subset, CD4+ or CD8+ T cells, or bulk PBMC T cells (not recorded which). The receptor set was obtained from a man aged 18-30 years in good health. CDR3s include the opening cysteine and the closing phenylalanine or tryptophan. Each record gives: V gene, J gene, CDR3 protein.

TRBV18	TRBJ1-4	CASSRDGGFEKLFF
TRBV19	TRBJ1-2	CASSSRDRARGYTF
TRBV5-6	TRBJ2-5	CASSEGTSGPETQYF
TRBV5-1	TRBJ1-4	CASSLGYGEEKLFF
TRBV11-2	TRBJ1-4	CASSLDRGEKLFF
TRBV27	TRBJ1-5	CASNKEGRGSNQPQHF
TRBV3-1	TRBJ2-3	CASSPVFGSPLQDTQYF
TRBV11-3	TRBJ2-3	CASSSERLAGGPDTQYF
TRBV20-1	TRBJ2-1	CSAPTLAADYNEQFF
TRBV5-1	TRBJ2-1	CASSLEITFSSYNEQFF
TRBV6-1	TRBJ2-2	CASIGGQGRFNGELFF
TRBV10-3	TRBJ2-5	CAISDSTTGFGETQYF
TRBV5-1	TRBJ2-7	CASSPRQGPAYEQYF
TRBV29-1	TRBJ1-1	CSVDGSIGTLNTEAFF
TRBV20-1	TRBJ2-5	CSGHQGQDETQYF
TRBV5-1	TRBJ2-1	CASSGGYNEQFF
TRBV6-2/TRBV6-3	TRBJ2-5	CASLSSLAAQETQYF
TRBV27	TRBJ2-5	CASKNGSPGETQYF
TRBV19	TRBJ2-4	CASSPYSRRSGGLAKNIQYF
TRBV19	TRBJ2-5	CASSTAGGPRGTQYF
TRBV6-5	TRBJ1-2	CASSYSEETGAGYTF
TRBV10-3	TRBJ2-7	CAIMDLLRYEQYF
TRBV6-6	TRBJ2-1	CASTVAGQNEQFF
TRBV25-1	TRBJ1-3	CASGRTGLSGNTIYF
TRBV5-6	TRBJ2-1	CASSLVIETTAYQQGQFF
TRBV27	TRBJ2-3	CASRYPGQGSTDTQYF
TRBV3-1	TRBJ2-1	CASSQGTSQGGQFF
TRBV12-3/TRBV12-4	TRBJ1-3	CAIIPLGNTIYF
TRBV12-3/TRBV12-4	TRBJ1-1	CASNARRMTEAFF
TRBV28	TRBJ2-3	CASSLGGLADTQYF
TRBV5-1	TRBJ2-3	CASSPDRGDDTQYF
TRBV27	TRBJ2-3	CASSLSREGSQYF
TRBV5-1	TRBJ2-2	CASSPRSGPSGTGELFF
TRBV20-1	TRBJ2-4	CSARDRQGLLDIQYF
TRBV20-1	TRBJ2-1	CSALSASGATNEQFF
TRBV2	TRBJ1-2	CASIPDRVEGYGYTF
TRBV18	TRBJ1-4	CASSPLAKVGEKLFF
TRBV29-1	TRBJ2-7	CSVSVSYEQYF
TRBV6-2/TRBV6-3	TRBJ1-5	CASSYSTAGGNQPQHF
TRBV30	TRBJ1-5	CAWSPRGGRQPQHF